The 24 T cell receptor beta chains given below trace back to one sample, sequenced in a study of cytomegalovirus exposure and HLA in healthy donors. The PCR used 60 Vbeta and 13 Jbeta primers. Data came from immunoSEQ multiplex PCR; TCRdb stores just in-frame clones and leaves some out. The sample has a few hundred thousand clones; about 90% are singletons. Sequencing input: PBMCs. The source of these receptors is a girl aged 2-10 years in good health and CMV-seronegative.

In this sample, this clone turned up once. Different DNA sequences within this sample yield the same CDR3. The chain links TRBV29-1 to TRBJ2-3; D is possibly TRBD2 (6 bases). Deletions cut 6 bases from V and 6 bases from J, with 13 bases between. The CDR3 contains 12 residues. The germline V gene has CDR1 SQVTM and CDR2 ANQGSEA. CDR3 sequence (DNA): TGCAGCGTCGACTATGGAGGGGATACGCAGTATTTT. It is translated as CSVDYGGDTQYF.

The chain has TRBV5-4 and TRBJ1-1; 7 bases agree with TRBD1. This CDR3 comprises 11 residues. Germline CDR1 and CDR2: SGHNT and YYREEE (reference sequence). V lost 3 bases to trimming and J lost 10 bases; unmatched junction nucleotides: 3. DNA for the CDR3: TGTGCCAGCAGCTCGCAGGGGGGAGCTTTCTTT. Amino acid sequence: CASSSQGGAFF.

The table lists this clone with a count of one. The rearrangement uses TRBV5-4 and TRBJ2-1, with 7 bases matching TRBD1. Looked up from germline, CDR1 is SGHNT and CDR2 is YYREEE (reference sequence). After removal of 0 bases from V and 2 bases from J, the junction contained 2 bases not matched to a gene. The CDR3 covers 15 residues. The CDR3 loop reads CASSLAQGAYNEQFF. The CDR3 DNA is TGTGCCAGCAGCTTGGCGCAGGGGGCCTACAATGAGCAGTTCTTC.

The chain links TRBV2 to TRBJ2-3; 7 bases are shared with TRBD1. Germline CDR1 SNHLY, CDR2 FYNNEI. This CDR3 spans 12 amino acids. V lost 1 base and J lost 11; bases outside the gene matches: 3. The CDR3 DNA reads TGTGCCAGCAGTGAAGAGACAGGGAGGCAGTATTTT. It yields the protein CASSEETGRQYF.

The chain recombines TRBV6-5 with TRBJ1-2; TRBD1 matches 8 bases. V was pared by 5 bases and J by 7 bases, with 9 bases of the junction left unmatched. In germline, CDR1 is MNHEY, CDR2 SVGAGI. This CDR3 is built from 14 residues. CDR3 residues: CASSELWDRSGYTF. The CDR3 DNA reads TGTGCCAGCAGTGAATTATGGGACAGGAGTGGCTACACCTTC.

The chain couples TRBV2 to TRBJ2-1; 9 bases are a match to TRBD2. CDR1 is SNHLY, CDR2 FYNNEI, per germline. CDR3 length: 16 amino acids. Germline trimming cut 8 bases from V and 2 bases from J; bases unmatched to any gene: 10. This CDR3 is CASYTPSGVTYNEQFF. CDR3 sequence (DNA): TGTGCCAGCTACACTCCTAGCGGGGTAACCTACAATGAGCAGTTCTTC.

V gene TRBV2 combines with J gene TRBJ1-4; TRBD1 matches at 7 bases. There are 15 residues in the CDR3. Germline trimming cut 7 bases from V and 10 bases from J; bases unmatched to any gene: 15. Germline V gene data show CDR1 as SNHLY and CDR2 as FYNNEI. The CDR3 loop reads CASNEEGRGIGKLFF. The CDR3 nucleotides read TGTGCCAGCAACGAGGAGGGCAGGGGGATAGGAAAACTGTTTTTT.

The chain links TRBV4-1 to TRBJ1-1, with D perhaps TRBD1 (5 bases). Germline CDR1 and CDR2: MGHRA and YSYEKL. The CDR3 runs to 14 residues. V was shortened by 4 bases and J by 1 base, with 10 bases between the two germline ends. Here the CDR3 reads CASSRDGGNTEAFF. For the CDR3, the DNA is TGCGCCAGCAGCCGAGACGGGGGGAACACTGAAGCTTTCTTT.

CDR3 sequence (DNA): TGTGCTAGTGGTTCGCCGGGGACAGGGGAAGAGACCCAGTACTTC. It yields the protein CASGSPGTGEETQYF. The chain uses TRBV12-5 and TRBJ2-5, with 10 positions matching TRBD1. J was trimmed by 3 bases and V by 4 bases; bases with no gene match: 5. The CDR3 is made up of 15 amino acids. Germline-derived CDR1 and CDR2 are LGHNT and FRNRAP.

CDR3 in DNA: TGTGCCAGCAGCCCCCGGACAGCTCCCGAGCAGTACTTC. It is translated as CASSPRTAPEQYF. The chain has TRBV7-9 and TRBJ2-7; a weak D match, TRBD1 (6 bases). CDR1 is SEHNR and CDR2 is FQNEAQ in the germline V gene (reference sequence). The CDR3 has 13 amino acids. The V end was cut by 5 bases, the J end by 6 bases, with 14 bases between. Using reference TRBV7-9 and TRBJ2-7 for the parts outside the CDR3, the full variable domain is DTGVSQNPRHKITKRGQNVTFRCDPISEHNRLYWYRQTLGQGPEFLTYFQNEAQLEKSRLLSDRFSAERPKGSFSTLEIQRTEQGDSAMYLCASSPRTAPEQYFGPGTRLTVT.

The J gene is TRBJ2-7, the V gene TRBV29-1; TRBD1 aligns across 7 bases. V lost 6 bases and J lost 2; bases outside the gene matches: 13. In germline, CDR1 is SQVTM, CDR2 ANQGSEA. The CDR3 loop spans 15 amino acids. CDR3 in DNA: TGCAGCGTCGCCGGGACAGATTTACGACCCTACGAGCAGTACTTC. This codes for CSVAGTDLRPYEQYF.

This rearrangement joins TRBV10-2 to TRBJ1-1; D not certain. CDR1 and CDR2 (germline): WSHSY, SAAADI. The CDR3 length is 15 residues. Between the trimmed V and J ends, which lost 2 bases and 0 bases, there was a span of 10 bases. The CDR3 region has the DNA TGCGCCAGCAGTGAGAGTCGGGGTGTGAACACTGAAGCTTTCTTT. Protein sequence: CASSESRGVNTEAFF.

The rearrangement links TRBV10-2 to TRBJ2-2, with TRBD1 matching over 7 bases. This CDR3 is built from 14 residues. Germline-derived CDR1 and CDR2 are WSHSY and SAAADI. The V and J ends lost 10 bases and 6 bases, in that order; junction bases with no gene match: 11. In DNA form, the CDR3 reads TGCGCCACCGATACAGGGGTGAAGTCCGGGGAGCTGTTTTTT. Translated, it gives CATDTGVKSGELFF.

The chain has TRBV7-9 and TRBJ1-2, with D possibly being TRBD1 (5 bases). The CDR3 has 14 amino acids. CDR1 SEHNR and CDR2 FQNEAQ come from the germline V gene (reference sequence). The V end was cut by 1 base, the J end by 6 bases, with 12 bases between. The CDR3 here is CASSLVGQRNGYTF. Here the CDR3 DNA reads TGTGCCAGCAGCTTAGTAGGACAACGGAATGGCTACACCTTC.

The chain carries TRBV12-5 and TRBJ2-3, with 8 positions matching TRBD2. V lost 1 base, J lost 2 bases, and 8 bases stayed unmatched. From germline, CDR1 is LGHNT and CDR2 FRNRAP. The CDR3 length is 17 residues. The CDR3 coding sequence is TGTGCTAGTGGTTTGGACCTACTAGCGGCGACCACAGATACGCAGTATTTT. Its translation: CASGLDLLAATTDTQYF. Full variable domain (remainder filled in from reference TRBV12-5 and TRBJ2-3): DARVTQTPRHKVTEMGQEVTMRCQPILGHNTVFWYRQTMMQGLELLAYFRNRAPLDDSGMPKDRFSAEMPDATLATLKIQPSEPRDSAVYFCASGLDLLAATTDTQYFGPGTRLTVL.

The chain combines TRBV2 with TRBJ2-3; 8 bases map to TRBD2. With 4 bases clipped from V and 1 base from J, the junction kept 10 bases outside the gene matches. The CDR3 covers 17 residues. Germline V gene lookup returns CDR1 SNHLY and CDR2 FYNNEI. The CDR3: CASSVGGLLAGTDTQYF. CDR3 DNA sequence: TGTGCCAGCAGTGTGGGGGGCCTACTAGCGGGCACAGATACGCAGTATTTT. Variable domain in full (rest from reference TRBV2 and TRBJ2-3): EPEVTQTPSHQVTQMGQEVILRCVPISNHLYFYWYRQILGQKVEFLVSFYNNEISEKSEIFDDQFSVERPDGSNFTLKIRSTKLEDSAMYFCASSVGGLLAGTDTQYFGPGTRLTVL.

To note about this clone: The same CDR3 is also encoded by other DNA sequences in this sample. V gene TRBV9 combines with J gene TRBJ2-2, with 7 bases fitting TRBD1. Trimming at V came to 0 bases and at J to 1 base, leaving 0 bases not matched to a gene. The CDR3 is made up of 15 amino acids. The V gene's germline CDR1 is SGDLS and CDR2 YYNGEE. In DNA, the CDR3 is TGTGCCAGCAGCGTAGGGACAGGGAACACCGGGGAGCTGTTTTTT. Translated, it gives CASSVGTGNTGELFF.

This clone has a single count. The V and J genes are TRBV11-1 and TRBJ2-7, with 7 positions matching TRBD1. The CDR3 totals 19 residues. Germline lookup yields CDR1 SGHAT and CDR2 FQDESV (reference sequence). Losses at the gene ends were 4 bases for V and 3 bases for J; bases not matched to a gene: 21. The CDR3, as DNA: TGTGCCAGCAGCTCCCGCCCCTCGAACAGGGGAACAGGTGTCTACGAGCAGTACTTC. This encodes CASSSRPSNRGTGVYEQYF.

The chain uses TRBV28 and TRBJ2-1; D not resolved. In germline, CDR1 is MDHEN, CDR2 SYDVKM. The CDR3 sequence is 12 residues long. V was clipped by 2 bases and J by 6 bases, with 5 bases between them. CDR3 sequence reads: CASSLRGNEQFF. The CDR3 DNA reads TGTGCCAGCAGTTTACGAGGCAATGAGCAGTTCTTC.

The chain combines TRBV6-1 with TRBJ1-1; TRBD1 agrees at 10 bases. This CDR3 has 14 residues. Germline CDR1 and CDR2: MNHNS and SASEGT. The V gene end was trimmed by 5 bases and the J gene end by 4 bases; junction bases not matched to a gene: 4. The CDR3 nucleotides read TGTGCCAGCAGTCGACAGGGGGCAGGCACTGAAGCTTTCTTT. Translating it yields CASSRQGAGTEAFF.

The count of this clone is one. The CDR3 sequence: CASSLTGLGELFF. DNA for the CDR3: TGCGCCAGCAGCCTCACAGGGCTCGGGGAGCTGTTTTTT. V usage is TRBV4-1 and J usage is TRBJ2-2, with D possibly matching TRBD1 (6 bases). The CDR3 has 13 amino acids. V lost 4 bases and J 7 bases, leaving 10 bases between the germline ends. Per the germline V gene, CDR1 is MGHRA and CDR2 is YSYEKL.

The rearrangement links TRBV10-2 to TRBJ1-2, with 8 bases matching TRBD1. CDR1 is WSHSY, CDR2 SAAADI, per germline. The CDR3 has 14 amino acids. With 7 bases clipped from V and 3 bases from J, the junction kept 7 bases outside the gene matches. The chain's CDR3 is CASKPDRDDYGYTF. CDR3 in DNA: TGCGCCAGCAAACCGGACAGGGATGACTATGGCTACACCTTC.

The sample holds a few counts of this clone. The chain has TRBV10-3 and TRBJ2-3; D perhaps matches TRBD2 (6 bases). The CDR3 is made up of 16 amino acids. Trimming left V 3 bases short and J 2 bases short, with 15 bases between. Germline lookup yields CDR1 ENHRY and CDR2 SYGVKD. The CDR3 sequence: CAISDDGGSYTDTQYF. The CDR3 DNA follows: TGTGCCATCAGTGATGATGGGGGGTCCTACACAGATACGCAGTATTTT.

The chain links TRBV6-1 to TRBJ1-1, with D tentatively TRBD1 (6 bases). The CDR3 spans 14 residues. The V and J ends lost 2 bases and 1 base respectively, with 8 bases between them. Germline CDR1 and CDR2: MNHNS and SASEGT. Here the CDR3 reads CASSERDKNTEAFF. As DNA, the CDR3 is TGTGCCAGCAGTGAACGGGACAAGAACACTGAAGCTTTCTTT.